This TCR beta chain was identified during a study of blood T cell repertoires in COVID-19. About the research overall: Acute and convalescent COVID-19 specimens originated in the United States, Italy and Spain. Sources were T cells, B-cell-depleted T cells, or PBMCs; the material itself was cDNA or gDNA.

There are 13 residues in the CDR3. Trimming took 1 base from V and 7 from J, leaving 10 bases between them. Germline V lookup: CDR1 SEHNR, CDR2 FQNEAQ (reference sequence). Authors' processing steps: The assay estimated nucleated cells by amplifying reference gene primers. Data came from immunoSEQ multiplex PCR; TCRdb stores just in-frame clones and leaves some out. V and J calls and clone size are as listed in that table; D and trimming were resolved from the DNA. The sample consists of about 140,000 clones, 76% of them appearing once. The V and J genes are TRBV7-9 and TRBJ1-1; no clear D. The sequencing sample was made of peripheral blood. The TCR was taken from a woman older than 75 with active or convalescent COVID-19. CDR3 amino acids: CASSLGGQYEAFF. As DNA, the CDR3 is TGTGCCAGCAGCTTAGGAGGGCAGTATGAAGCTTTCTTT. Supplemented by reference TRBV7-9 and TRBJ1-1, the full variable domain reads DTGVSQNPRHKITKRGQNVTFRCDPISEHNRLYWYRQTLGQGPEFLTYFQNEAQLEKSRLLSDRFSAERPKGSFSTLEIQRTEQGDSAMYLCASSLGGQYEAFFGQGTRLTVV.